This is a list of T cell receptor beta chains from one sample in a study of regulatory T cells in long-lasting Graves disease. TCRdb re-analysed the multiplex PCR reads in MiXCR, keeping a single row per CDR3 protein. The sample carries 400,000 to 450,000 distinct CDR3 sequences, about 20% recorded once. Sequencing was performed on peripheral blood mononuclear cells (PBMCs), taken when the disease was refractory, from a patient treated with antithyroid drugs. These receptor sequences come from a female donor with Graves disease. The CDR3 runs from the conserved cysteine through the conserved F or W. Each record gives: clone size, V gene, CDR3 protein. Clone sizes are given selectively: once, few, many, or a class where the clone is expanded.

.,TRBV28,CASSLASPAKNIQYF
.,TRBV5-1,CASSSWVDYEQYF
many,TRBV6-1,CASSQVRFRETQYF
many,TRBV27,CASSLREGGKGNTEAFF
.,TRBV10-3,CAISEDSGKETQYF
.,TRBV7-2,CASSLEGASTEAFF
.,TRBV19,CASSSVASGNTIYF
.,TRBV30,CAWSVVAGASYEQYF
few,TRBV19,CASSTSLNTEAFF
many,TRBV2,CASRDVHSFGTPDYEQYF
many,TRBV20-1,CSAYTGGNGYEQYF
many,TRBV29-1,CSARDSSGNTEAFF
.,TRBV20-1,CSARTSGTPNEQFF
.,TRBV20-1,CSASPLGLAPYEQYF
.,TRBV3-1,CASSHLGLAGGGETQYF
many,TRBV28,CASSPTGVWGYTF
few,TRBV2,CASSPSSGGQGVREQYF
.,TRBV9,CASSPSYGDEYEQYF
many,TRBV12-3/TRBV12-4,CASSIDRGDQETQYF
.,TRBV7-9,CASSPPPRISGNTIYF
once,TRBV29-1,CSGPDGFSGQPQHF
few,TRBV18,CASSMTGFDSPLHF
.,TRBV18,CASSPGLNYGYTF
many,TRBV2,CASKQKRGKGGDDEQYF
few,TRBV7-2,CASSPRTASNQPQHF
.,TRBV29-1,CSVASGSPYEQYF
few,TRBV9,CASSPGQGISGYTF
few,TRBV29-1,CSVRVSTDTQYF
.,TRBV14,CASSQVGGGPNYGYTF
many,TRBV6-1,CASRKGPPGTEAFF
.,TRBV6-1,CASSMDRPTDTQYF
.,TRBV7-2,CASSYSEGTSGNTIYF
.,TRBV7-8,CASSETGSGGELFF
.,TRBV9,CASSVKEGNSGNTIYF
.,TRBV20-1,CSARKHGGGLEKLFF
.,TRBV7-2,CASSPRGRGWAYEQYF
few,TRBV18,CASSPPNGRGYEQYF
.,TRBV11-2,CASTGIIRNAIYF
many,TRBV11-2,CASSLDGQYNEKLFF
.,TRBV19,CASSPGTAIEQYF
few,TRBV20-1,CSARGTSAYEQYF
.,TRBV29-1,CSVDWGVNPEAFF
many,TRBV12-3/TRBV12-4,CASSFGISSYEQYF
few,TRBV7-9,CASLGEGHISGELFF
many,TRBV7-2,CASSLVHSGLTYEQYF
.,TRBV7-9,CATPVRGAGTGELFF
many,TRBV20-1,CSARPLLGNIQYF
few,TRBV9,CASSDQALRGLEGGYTF
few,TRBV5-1,CASSLGWRENSYEQYF
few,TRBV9,CASSPGQGFRYEQYF
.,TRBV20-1,CSASNHGTGKETQYF
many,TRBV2,CASSDYRVPHYGYTF
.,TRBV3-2,CASSQDVLAGGEYF
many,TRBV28,CASSLSGGGGYTF
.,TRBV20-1,CSAPGTSGRVHEQYF
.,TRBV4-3,CASSQDLAGLAVTYEQYF
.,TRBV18,CASSPQGGSYEQYF
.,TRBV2,CAGGPGTDTQYF